This T cell receptor (beta chain) was obtained from a study of T cells expressing NK-cell markers. Study at large: One of the eight sequenced donors was seronegative, whereas the other seven were HCMV-seropositive.

Study outcomes and limitations: As a fraction of CD8+ T cells, dominant NKG2C+ clonotypes reached about 1.0-7.5% in a handful of donors.

As the method of synthesis, 5'RACE template switching with UMIs yielded TCR beta cDNA. TCRdb re-called the 5' RACE reads, yielding one record per CDR3 amino acid sequence without DNA. The table lists about 370,000 distinct CDR3 sequences, with around 11% in the top ten. The CDR3 extends over 14 amino acids. Germline-derived CDR1 and CDR2 are SQVTM and ANQGSEA. Worth noting for this clonotype: Its target is unknown.

J is TRBJ1-1 and V is TRBV29-1. The sequence was obtained from a woman in her fifties or sixties in good health. The sample was blood T cells: a sorted CD56 or NKG2C T cell subset, CD4+ or CD8+ T cells, or bulk PBMC T cells (not recorded which). The CDR3 loop is CSVGYKPMNTEAFF. The complete variable domain, with remaining parts taken from reference TRBV29-1 and TRBJ1-1, reads SAVISQKPSRDICQRGTSLTIQCQVDSQVTMMFWYRQQPGQSLTLIATANQGSEATYESGFVIDKFPISRPNLTFSTLTVSNMSPEDSSIYLCSVGYKPMNTEAFFGQGTRLTVV.